The rows below give T cell receptor beta chains drawn from one sample of a study of monozygotic twins with inflammatory bowel disease. TCRdb re-called the 5' RACE reads and shows each CDR3 protein once, DNA omitted. In all, the sample yields around 450,000 distinct CDR3 sequences. The sequenced sample was blood. The receptors stem from a human donor with ulcerative colitis or Crohn's disease, or a healthy co-twin of an affected twin (not recorded which). Each CDR3 is given with its conserved first and last residue.

TRBJ2-1,TRBV12-3/TRBV12-4,CASSLGTSGLGEQFF
TRBJ2-7,TRBV7-2,CASSSISGKTYEQYF
TRBJ2-3,TRBV7-2,CASSSQFTDTQYF
TRBJ2-5,TRBV20-1,CSASNRGRVETQYF
TRBJ2-5,TRBV5-4,CASSLVTQETQYF
TRBJ1-5,TRBV30,CAWSAGTVGNQPQHF
TRBJ2-7,TRBV5-1,CASSSGLTTGNEQYF
TRBJ2-1,TRBV29-1,CSVAGEFPNEQFF
TRBJ2-5,TRBV20-1,CSARGGIGETQYF
TRBJ2-7,TRBV7-2,CASSLRTDSYYEQYF
TRBJ1-4,TRBV5-8,CAFQGAGAREKLFF
TRBJ2-5,TRBV5-6,CASSQDRVQETQYF
TRBJ2-2,TRBV2,CASKARLLPGELFF
TRBJ2-7,TRBV29-1,CSPGGRQGAYEQYF
TRBJ2-5,TRBV20-1,CSARELGLAQGTQYF
TRBJ2-2,TRBV19,CASSIVGTSRTGELFF
TRBJ2-1,TRBV12-3/TRBV12-4,CASSLRPTSSYNEQFF
TRBJ2-7,TRBV4-3,CASSPSVESSYEQYF
TRBJ2-1,TRBV5-1,CASSSTSGGLNNEQFF
TRBJ2-7,TRBV20-1,CSGVLALEQYF